What follows is one T cell receptor beta chain and its context. No progression to ophthalmopathy during 18 months of follow-up defined stable disease. Uncontrolled infection, other autoimmune disease, pregnancy or lactation excluded patients. Each diagnosis drew on symptoms, thyroxine, TRAb, thyroid ultrasound and orbital computed tomography findings. Template material for amplifying TCR beta CDR3 regions consisted of RNA transcripts. TCR CDR3 regions were first amplified by RT-PCR with HTBI primers. Each CDR3 protein gets one entry after TCRdb re-called the multiplex PCR reads with MiXCR. This repertoire shows some 770,000 distinct CDR3 sequences, approximately 16% found once; its top ten account for around 8.1%. The data were obtained in a study of T cells in Graves' hyperthyroidism and ophthalmopathy. Turning to the study itself: Peripheral blood specimens were obtained at initial diagnosis, prior to any treatment.

The TCR sequence derives from a man aged 18 to 30 with Graves' hyperthyroidism. Sequences were obtained from blood.

CDR3 residues: CSILGGITDTQYF. CDR3 DNA: TGCAGCATCTTAGGGGGGATCACAGATACGCAGTATTTT. The chain is built from TRBV29-1 and TRBJ2-3; either TRBD1 or TRBD2 may supply D (6 bases each). The CDR3 loop spans 13 amino acids. V was cut by 8 bases and J by 2 bases, with 14 bases left in between. Germline V gene data show CDR1 as SQVTM and CDR2 as ANQGSEA.